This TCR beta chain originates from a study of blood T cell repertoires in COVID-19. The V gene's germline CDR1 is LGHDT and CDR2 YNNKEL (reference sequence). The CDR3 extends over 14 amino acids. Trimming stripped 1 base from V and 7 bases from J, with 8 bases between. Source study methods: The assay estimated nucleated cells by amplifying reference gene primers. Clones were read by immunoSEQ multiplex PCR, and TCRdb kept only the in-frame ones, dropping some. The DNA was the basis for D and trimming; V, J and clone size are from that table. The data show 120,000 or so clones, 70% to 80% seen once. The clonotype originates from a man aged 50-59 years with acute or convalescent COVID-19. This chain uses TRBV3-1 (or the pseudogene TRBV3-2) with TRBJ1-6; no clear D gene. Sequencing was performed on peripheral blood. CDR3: CASSQVQNNSPLHF. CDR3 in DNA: TGTGCCAGCAGCCAAGTACAGAACAATTCACCCCTCCACTTT.